These T cell receptor beta chains were read from a single sample in a study of blood T cell repertoires in COVID-19. The protocol was immunoSEQ multiplex PCR, while the TCRdb copy is restricted to in-frame clones and leaves out a portion. The data hold about 120,000 clones, with about 85% observed a single time. Material for sequencing was peripheral blood. These receptors originate from a man aged 55 to 70 with acute or convalescent COVID-19. The CDR3 runs from the conserved cysteine through the conserved F or W. The D gene is left open where the match is weak. Expanded clones are given a class, and other clones once, few, many or no size at all.

v_call	d_call	clone_size	j_call	cdr3_nt	cdr3_aa
TRBV5-1	TRBD2	-	TRBJ2-1	TGCGCCAGCAGCTCCTCGGAAGCGGGAGGCCAAAATGAGCAGTTCTTC	CASSSSEAGGQNEQFF
TRBV19	-	-	TRBJ1-2	TGTGCCACCAGTCGGGCTAACTATGGCTACACCTTC	CATSRANYGYTF
TRBV7-2	-	-	TRBJ2-1	TGTGCCAGCAGCTTCTGGGAGTCGGAATACAATGAGCAGTTCTTC	CASSFWESEYNEQFF
TRBV10-3	TRBD2	-	TRBJ2-7	TGTGCCACCGGGACTAGCCCTTCCTACGAGCAGTACTTC	CATGTSPSYEQYF
TRBV29-1	-	-	TRBJ1-1	TGCAGCGTTGTACGGAGCACTGAAGCTTTCTTT	CSVVRSTEAFF
TRBV18	-	-	TRBJ1-5	TGTGCCAGCTCACCTACAGGACAGAGTCAGCCCCAGCATTTT	CASSPTGQSQPQHF
TRBV9	TRBD2	-	TRBJ2-7	TGTGCCAGCAGCGTAGGGACTAGCTCTACCTACGAGCAGTACTTC	CASSVGTSSTYEQYF
TRBV6-5	TRBD1	once	TRBJ1-2	TGTGCCAGCAGTTACGGACAGGGCGCGGGCTACACCTTC	CASSYGQGAGYTF
TRBV28	-	-	TRBJ2-5	TGTGCCAGCGGATCCTCAGGTCTGTCAGAGACCCAGTACTTC	CASGSSGLSETQYF
TRBV9	-	-	TRBJ1-2	TGTGCCAGCAGCGTAGCCGACGAGGGTTACGGCTACACCTTC	CASSVADEGYGYTF
TRBV28	-	-	TRBJ1-5	TGTGCCAGCAGGGAGCCCCCGAGCAATCAGCCCCAGCATTTT	CASREPPSNQPQHF
TRBV7-2	TRBD1	-	TRBJ1-1	TGTGCCAGCAGCCAAGGGTCGGCAGGGGGCGATGAAGCTTTCTTT	CASSQGSAGGDEAFF
TRBV7-2	-	-	TRBJ2-7	TGTGCCAGCAGCCCCTGGGGGCGGGCCGGGCCATCCTACGAGCAGTACTTC	CASSPWGRAGPSYEQYF
TRBV10-3	TRBD1	-	TRBJ1-2	TGTGCCATCAGTGAGTCGGGACAGGGGTATGGCTACACCTTC	CAISESGQGYGYTF
TRBV30	-	-	TRBJ2-2	TGTGCCTGGGCTCGACAATTGGACACCGGGGAGCTGTTTTTT	CAWARQLDTGELFF
TRBV19	-	-	TRBJ1-5	TGTGCCAGTAGTATGGGGGAGGGTCAGCCCCAGCATTTT	CASSMGEGQPQHF
TRBV19	TRBD2	-	TRBJ2-3	TGTGCCAGTAGTACCCGGGAGGGACTCACAGATACGCAGTATTTT	CASSTREGLTDTQYF
TRBV28	TRBD1	-	TRBJ1-2	TGTGCCAGCAGAATGGCAGGGGGCAACTATGGCTACACCTTC	CASRMAGGNYGYTF
TRBV9	-	few	TRBJ1-1	TGTGCCAGCAGCGCCACGGGCAGGGAGGTAACTGAAGCTTTCTTT	CASSATGREVTEAFF
TRBV24-1	-	-	TRBJ2-3	TGTGCCACCCGGGACACTGACACAGATACGCAGTATTTT	CATRDTDTDTQYF
TRBV19	-	-	TRBJ2-5	TGTGCCAGTAGTCGAGGACAGTTCCAAGAGACCCAGTACTTC	CASSRGQFQETQYF
TRBV11-2	TRBD1	once	TRBJ2-7	TGTGCCAGCAGCTTAGATCGGGCAGGGGGAACCTACGAGCAGTACTTC	CASSLDRAGGTYEQYF
TRBV10-3	TRBD1	-	TRBJ2-5	TGTGCCATCAGTTACAGGGGTGTCGGGGAGACCCAGTACTTC	CAISYRGVGETQYF
TRBV21-1	-	-	TRBJ2-7	TGTGCCAGCAGTGGTGGACAAGTTTTAGAGCAGTACTTC	CASSGGQVLEQYF
TRBV19	-	-	TRBJ2-2	TGTGCCAGTACCCAGACTAGACTTCCTGGGTTCACCGGGGAGCTGTTTTTT	CASTQTRLPGFTGELFF
TRBV9	TRBD1	-	TRBJ1-3	TGTGCCAGCAGCCTCGGACAGGGCACCGTCCTCTCTGGAAACACCATATATTTT	CASSLGQGTVLSGNTIYF
TRBV28	-	-	TRBJ1-4	TGTGCCAGCAGTTTCGGGGGTAATGAAAAACTGTTTTTT	CASSFGGNEKLFF
TRBV28	-	-	TRBJ2-5	TGTGCCTGCCAGACAGGACCCCAAGAGACCCAGTACTTC	CACQTGPQETQYF
TRBV5-4	TRBD2	-	TRBJ2-7	TGTGCCAGCAGCTTGCCGGGGGGAGAGCAGTACTTC	CASSLPGGEQYF
TRBV5-1	TRBD2	-	TRBJ2-1	TGCGCCAGCAGCCTGGGACTAGCGGGGGACAATGAGCAGTTCTTC	CASSLGLAGDNEQFF
TRBV6-5	-	few	TRBJ2-1	TGTGCCAGCAGTCCAAGGGGTGATGAGCAGTTCTTC	CASSPRGDEQFF
TRBV5-1	-	-	TRBJ2-2	TGCGCCAGCAGCGCGGGACTGATGACCGGGGAGCTGTTTTTT	CASSAGLMTGELFF
TRBV3-1/TRBV3-2	TRBD1	-	TRBJ2-5	TGTGCCAGCGCACGACAGGGATGGACCCAGTACTTC	CASARQGWTQYF
TRBV7-6	TRBD2	-	TRBJ2-3	TGTGCCAGCAGCTTAGGAACTAGCGGCACAGATACGCAGTATTTT	CASSLGTSGTDTQYF
TRBV5-1	-	-	TRBJ1-1	TGCGCCAGCAGCCCTATGGTGCAGAACACTGAAGCTTTCTTT	CASSPMVQNTEAFF
TRBV28	-	-	TRBJ2-7	TGTGCCAGCAGTCCCCCCCGGGACTCCTACGAGCAGTACTTC	CASSPPRDSYEQYF
TRBV28	-	-	TRBJ1-5	TGTGCCAGCACCCCCGGCGGCGGAGCTCATCAGCCCCAGCATTTT	CASTPGGGAHQPQHF
TRBV12-3/TRBV12-4	-	-	TRBJ1-1	TGTGCCAGCAGTTTAGAGAGGGCTGAAGCTTTCTTT	CASSLERAEAFF
TRBV4-3	-	-	TRBJ2-5	TGCGCCAGCAGCCAAGATAGGGACTCGCAAGAGACCCAGTACTTC	CASSQDRDSQETQYF